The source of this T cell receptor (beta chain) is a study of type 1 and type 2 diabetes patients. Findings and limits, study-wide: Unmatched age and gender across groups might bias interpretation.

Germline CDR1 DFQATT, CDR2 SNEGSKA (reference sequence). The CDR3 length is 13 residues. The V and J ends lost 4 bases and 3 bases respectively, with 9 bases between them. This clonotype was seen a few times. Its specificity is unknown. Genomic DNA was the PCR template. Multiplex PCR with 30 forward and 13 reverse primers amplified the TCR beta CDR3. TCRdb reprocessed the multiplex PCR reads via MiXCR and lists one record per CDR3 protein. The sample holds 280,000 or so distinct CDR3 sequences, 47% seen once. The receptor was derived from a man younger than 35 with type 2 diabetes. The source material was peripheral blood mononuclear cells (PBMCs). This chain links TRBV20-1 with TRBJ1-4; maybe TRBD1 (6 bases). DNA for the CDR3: TGCAGTGCTATGGACAGTCCTAATGAAAAACTGTTTTTT. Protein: CSAMDSPNEKLFF.